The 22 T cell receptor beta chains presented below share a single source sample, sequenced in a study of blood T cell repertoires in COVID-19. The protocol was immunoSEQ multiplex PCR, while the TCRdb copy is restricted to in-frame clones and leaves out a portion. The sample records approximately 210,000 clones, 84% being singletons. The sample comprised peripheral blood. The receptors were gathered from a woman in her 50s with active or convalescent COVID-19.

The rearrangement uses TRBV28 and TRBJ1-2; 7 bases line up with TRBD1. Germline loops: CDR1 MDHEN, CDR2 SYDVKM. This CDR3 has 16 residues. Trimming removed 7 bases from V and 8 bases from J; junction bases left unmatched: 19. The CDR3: CASKAGGPLGPGGYTF. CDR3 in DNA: TGTGCCAGCAAAGCAGGGGGACCCCTGGGCCCCGGGGGCTACACCTTC.

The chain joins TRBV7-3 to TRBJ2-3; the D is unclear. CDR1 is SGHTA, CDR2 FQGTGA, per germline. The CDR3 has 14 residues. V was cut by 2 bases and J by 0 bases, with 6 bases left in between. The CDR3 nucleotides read TGTGCCAGCAGCTTAGGCAGGAGCACAGATACGCAGTATTTT. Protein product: CASSLGRSTDTQYF.

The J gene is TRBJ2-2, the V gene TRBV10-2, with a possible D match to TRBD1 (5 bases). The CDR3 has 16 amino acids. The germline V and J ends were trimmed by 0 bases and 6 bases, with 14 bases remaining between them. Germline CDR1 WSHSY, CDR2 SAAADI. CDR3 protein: CASSESGQMGPGELFF. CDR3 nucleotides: TGCGCCAGCAGTGAGTCAGGGCAGATGGGGCCCGGGGAGCTGTTTTTT.

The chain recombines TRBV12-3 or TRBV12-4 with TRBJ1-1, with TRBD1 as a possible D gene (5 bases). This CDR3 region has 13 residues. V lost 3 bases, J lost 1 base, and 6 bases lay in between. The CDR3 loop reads CASSFTGNTEAFF. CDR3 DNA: TGTGCCAGCAGTTTCACAGGGAACACTGAAGCTTTCTTT.

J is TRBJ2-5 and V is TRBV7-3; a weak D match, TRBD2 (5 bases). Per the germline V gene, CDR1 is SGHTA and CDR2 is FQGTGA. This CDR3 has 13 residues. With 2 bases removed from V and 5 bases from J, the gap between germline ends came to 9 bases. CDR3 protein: CASSLLSGETQYF. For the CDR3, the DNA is TGTGCCAGCAGCTTACTTTCGGGGGAGACCCAGTACTTC.

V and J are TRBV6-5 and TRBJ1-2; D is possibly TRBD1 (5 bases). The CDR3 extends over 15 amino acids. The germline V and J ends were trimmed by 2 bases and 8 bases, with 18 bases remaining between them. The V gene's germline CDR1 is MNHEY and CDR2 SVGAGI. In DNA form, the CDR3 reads TGTGCCAGCAGTTACCCGACAGTATCCGCCGGGGGCTACACCTTC. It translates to CASSYPTVSAGGYTF.

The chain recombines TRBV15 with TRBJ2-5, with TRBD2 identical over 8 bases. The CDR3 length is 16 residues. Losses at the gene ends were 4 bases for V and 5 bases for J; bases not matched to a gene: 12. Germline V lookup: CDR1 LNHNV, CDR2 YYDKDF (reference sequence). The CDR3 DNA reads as TGTGCCACCAGCAATCTCGCAAGCGGGGGAGGGGAGACCCAGTACTTC. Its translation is CATSNLASGGGETQYF. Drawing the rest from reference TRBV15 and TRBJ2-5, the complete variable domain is DAMVIQNPRYQVTQFGKPVTLSCSQTLNHNVMYWYQQKSSQAPKLLFHYYDKDFNNEADTPDNFQSRRPNTSFCFLDIRSPGLGDTAMYLCATSNLASGGGETQYFGPGTRLLVL.

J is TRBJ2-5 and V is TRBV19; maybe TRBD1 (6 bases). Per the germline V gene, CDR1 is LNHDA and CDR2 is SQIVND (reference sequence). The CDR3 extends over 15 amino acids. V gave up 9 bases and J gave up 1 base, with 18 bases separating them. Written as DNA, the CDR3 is TGTGCCAGCCGAAGACAGGTGTGGGGCCAAGAGACCCAGTACTTC. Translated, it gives CASRRQVWGQETQYF.

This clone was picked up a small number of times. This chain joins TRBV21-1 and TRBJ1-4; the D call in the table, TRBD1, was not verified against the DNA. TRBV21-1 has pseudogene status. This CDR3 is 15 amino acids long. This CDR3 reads CASSYSGGKTEKLFF. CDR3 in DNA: TGTGCCAGCAGCTATTCAGGGGGGAAAACAGAAAAACTGTTTTTT.

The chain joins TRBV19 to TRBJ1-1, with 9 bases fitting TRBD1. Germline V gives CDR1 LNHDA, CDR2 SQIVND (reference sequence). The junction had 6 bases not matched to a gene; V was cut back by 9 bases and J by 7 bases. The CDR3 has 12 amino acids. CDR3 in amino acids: CASWDRVGEAFF. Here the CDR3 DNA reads TGTGCCAGCTGGGACAGGGTGGGTGAAGCTTTCTTT. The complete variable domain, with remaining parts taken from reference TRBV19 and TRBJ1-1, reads DGGITQSPKYLFRKEGQNVTLSCEQNLNHDAMYWYRQDPGQGLRLIYYSQIVNDFQKGDIAEGYSVSREKKESFPLTVTSAQKNPTAFYLCASWDRVGEAFFGQGTRLTVV.

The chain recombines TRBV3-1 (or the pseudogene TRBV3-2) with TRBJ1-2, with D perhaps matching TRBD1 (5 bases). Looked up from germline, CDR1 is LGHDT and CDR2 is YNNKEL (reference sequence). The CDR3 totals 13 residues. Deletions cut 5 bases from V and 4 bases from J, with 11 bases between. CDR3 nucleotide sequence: TGTGCCAGCAGCGCAGGGAAGGTCTATGGCTACACCTTC. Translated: CASSAGKVYGYTF.

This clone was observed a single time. The CDR3 protein is CASSLEFTGELFF. The CDR3 coding sequence is TGTGCCAGCAGTCTAGAATTTACCGGGGAGCTGTTTTTT. The gene calls are TRBV27 and TRBJ2-2; D call uncertain. Trimming took off 5 bases at V and 5 bases at J, with 9 bases between the two ends. The CDR3 consists of 13 residues. In germline, CDR1 is MNHEY, CDR2 SMNVEV (reference sequence).

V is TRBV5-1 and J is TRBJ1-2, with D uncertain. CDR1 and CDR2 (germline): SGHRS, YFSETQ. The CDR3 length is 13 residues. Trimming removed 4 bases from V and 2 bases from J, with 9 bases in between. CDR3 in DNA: TGCGCCAGCAGCGTAGGAGCCAACTATGGCTACACCTTC. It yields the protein CASSVGANYGYTF.

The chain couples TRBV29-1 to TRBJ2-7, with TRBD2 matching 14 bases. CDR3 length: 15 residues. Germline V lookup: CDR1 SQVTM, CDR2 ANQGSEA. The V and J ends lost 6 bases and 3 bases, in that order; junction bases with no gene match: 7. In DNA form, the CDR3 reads TGCAGCGTGTACGGGACTAGCGGGAGAGTCTACGAGCAGTACTTC. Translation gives CSVYGTSGRVYEQYF.

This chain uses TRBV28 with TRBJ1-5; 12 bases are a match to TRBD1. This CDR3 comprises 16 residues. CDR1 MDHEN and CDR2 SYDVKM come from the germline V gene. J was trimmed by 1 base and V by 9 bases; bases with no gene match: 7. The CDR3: CASGTGGAKSNQPQHF. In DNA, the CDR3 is TGTGCCAGTGGGACAGGGGGCGCGAAAAGCAATCAGCCCCAGCATTTT.

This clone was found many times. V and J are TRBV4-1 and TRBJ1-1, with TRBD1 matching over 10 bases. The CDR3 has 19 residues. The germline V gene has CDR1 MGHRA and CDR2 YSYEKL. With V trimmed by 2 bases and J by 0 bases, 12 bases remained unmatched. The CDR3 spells CASSQRPQTGGFMNTEAFF. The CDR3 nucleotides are TGCGCCAGCAGCCAACGGCCTCAGACAGGGGGCTTCATGAACACTGAAGCTTTCTTT.

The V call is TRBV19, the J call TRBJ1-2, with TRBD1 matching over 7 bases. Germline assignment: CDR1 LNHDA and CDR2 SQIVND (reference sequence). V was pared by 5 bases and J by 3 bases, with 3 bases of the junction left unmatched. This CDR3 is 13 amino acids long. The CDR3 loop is CASSGRGDYGYTF. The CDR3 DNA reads TGTGCCAGTAGTGGCAGGGGGGACTATGGCTACACCTTC.

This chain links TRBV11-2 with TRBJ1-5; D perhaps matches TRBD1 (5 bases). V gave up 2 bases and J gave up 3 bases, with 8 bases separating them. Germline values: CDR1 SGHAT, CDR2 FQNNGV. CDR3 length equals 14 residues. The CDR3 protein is CASSLSGFNQPQHF. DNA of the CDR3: TGTGCCAGCAGCTTATCAGGGTTCAATCAGCCCCAGCATTTT.

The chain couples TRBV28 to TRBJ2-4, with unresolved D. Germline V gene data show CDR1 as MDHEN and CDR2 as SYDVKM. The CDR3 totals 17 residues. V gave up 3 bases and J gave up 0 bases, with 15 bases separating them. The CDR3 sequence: CASSLSEQTLAKNIQYF. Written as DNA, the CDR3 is TGTGCCAGCAGTTTGTCCGAACAGACCCTAGCCAAAAACATTCAGTACTTC.

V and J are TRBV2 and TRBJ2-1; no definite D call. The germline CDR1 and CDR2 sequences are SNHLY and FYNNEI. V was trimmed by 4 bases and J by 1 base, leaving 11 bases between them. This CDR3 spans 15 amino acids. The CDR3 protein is CASSGSELSYNEQFF. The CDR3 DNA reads TGTGCCAGCAGTGGTTCGGAGTTATCCTACAATGAGCAGTTCTTC.

The CDR3 protein is CATSGDSGLQPQHF. CDR3 DNA: TGTGCCACCAGCGGGGACAGCGGTTTGCAGCCCCAGCATTTT. V is TRBV15 and J is TRBJ1-5, with 7 bases that match TRBD1. Trimming at V came to 5 bases and at J to 7 bases, leaving 8 bases not matched to a gene. The CDR3 runs 14 residues. Germline values: CDR1 LNHNV, CDR2 YYDKDF (reference sequence).

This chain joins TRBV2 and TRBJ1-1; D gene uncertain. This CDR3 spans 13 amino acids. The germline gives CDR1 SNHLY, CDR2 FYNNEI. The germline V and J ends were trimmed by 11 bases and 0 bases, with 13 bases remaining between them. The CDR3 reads CALGPFMNTEAFF. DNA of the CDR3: TGTGCCCTTGGCCCATTTATGAACACTGAAGCTTTCTTT. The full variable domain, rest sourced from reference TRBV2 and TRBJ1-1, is EPEVTQTPSHQVTQMGQEVILRCVPISNHLYFYWYRQILGQKVEFLVSFYNNEISEKSEIFDDQFSVERPDGSNFTLKIRSTKLEDSAMYFCALGPFMNTEAFFGQGTRLTVV.